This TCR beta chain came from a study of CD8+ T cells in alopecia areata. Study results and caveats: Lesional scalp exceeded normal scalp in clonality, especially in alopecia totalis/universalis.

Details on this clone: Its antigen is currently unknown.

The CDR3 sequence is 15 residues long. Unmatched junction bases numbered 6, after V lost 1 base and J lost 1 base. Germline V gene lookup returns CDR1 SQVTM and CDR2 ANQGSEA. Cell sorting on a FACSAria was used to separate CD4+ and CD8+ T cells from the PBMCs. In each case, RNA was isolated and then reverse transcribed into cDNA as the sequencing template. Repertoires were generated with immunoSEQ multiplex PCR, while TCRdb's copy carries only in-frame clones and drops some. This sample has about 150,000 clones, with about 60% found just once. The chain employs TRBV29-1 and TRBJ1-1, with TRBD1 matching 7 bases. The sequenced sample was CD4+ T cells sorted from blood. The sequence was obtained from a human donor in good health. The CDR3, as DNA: TGCAGCGTTGAAGCCCAGGGGGTAGGGAACACTGAAGCTTTCTTT. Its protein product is CSVEAQGVGNTEAFF. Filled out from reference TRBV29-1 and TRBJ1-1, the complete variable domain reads SAVISQKPSRDICQRGTSLTIQCQVDSQVTMMFWYRQQPGQSLTLIATANQGSEATYESGFVIDKFPISRPNLTFSTLTVSNMSPEDSSIYLCSVEAQGVGNTEAFFGQGTRLTVV.